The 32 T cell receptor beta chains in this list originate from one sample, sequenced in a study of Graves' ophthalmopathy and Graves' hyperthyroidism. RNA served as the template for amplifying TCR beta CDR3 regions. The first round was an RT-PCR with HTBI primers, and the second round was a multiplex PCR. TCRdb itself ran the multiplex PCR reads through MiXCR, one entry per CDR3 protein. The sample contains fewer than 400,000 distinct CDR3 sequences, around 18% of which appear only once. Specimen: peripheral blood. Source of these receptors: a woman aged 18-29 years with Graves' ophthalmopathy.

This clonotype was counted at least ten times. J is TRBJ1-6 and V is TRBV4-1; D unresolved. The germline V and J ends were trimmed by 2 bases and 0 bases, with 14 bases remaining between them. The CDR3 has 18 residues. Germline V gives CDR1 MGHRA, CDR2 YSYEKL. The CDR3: CASSQLSIQSSYNSPLHF. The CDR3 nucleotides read TGCGCCAGCAGCCAACTTAGCATACAGAGCTCCTATAATTCACCCCTCCACTTT.

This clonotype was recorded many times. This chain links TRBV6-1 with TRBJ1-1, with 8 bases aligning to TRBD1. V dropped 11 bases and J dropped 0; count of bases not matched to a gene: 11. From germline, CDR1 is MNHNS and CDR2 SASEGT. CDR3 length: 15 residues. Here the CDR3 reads CAAHRGISMNTEAFF. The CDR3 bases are TGTGCCGCCCACAGGGGGATTTCTATGAACACTGAAGCTTTCTTT.

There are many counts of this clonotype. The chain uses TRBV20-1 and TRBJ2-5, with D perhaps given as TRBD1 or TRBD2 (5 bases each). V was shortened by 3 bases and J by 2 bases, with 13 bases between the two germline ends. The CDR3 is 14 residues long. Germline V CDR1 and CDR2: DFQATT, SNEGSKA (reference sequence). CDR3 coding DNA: TGCAGTGCTAGGGGGGAGCTCGGGCAAGAGACCCAGTACTTC. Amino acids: CSARGELGQETQYF.

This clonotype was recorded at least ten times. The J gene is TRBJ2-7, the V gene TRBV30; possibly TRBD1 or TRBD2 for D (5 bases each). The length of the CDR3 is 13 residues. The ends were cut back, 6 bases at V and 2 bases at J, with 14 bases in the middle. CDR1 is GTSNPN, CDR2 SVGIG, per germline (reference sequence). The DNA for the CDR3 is TGTGCCTGTACTAGGGGCATGGCCTACGAGCAGTACTTC. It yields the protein CACTRGMAYEQYF.

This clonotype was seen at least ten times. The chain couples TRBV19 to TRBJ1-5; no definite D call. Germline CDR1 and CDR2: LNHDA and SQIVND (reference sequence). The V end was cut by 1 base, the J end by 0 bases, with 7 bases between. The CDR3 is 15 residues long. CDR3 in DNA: TGTGCCAGTAGTATAGGGTTCCTTAGCAATCAGCCCCAGCATTTT. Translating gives CASSIGFLSNQPQHF.

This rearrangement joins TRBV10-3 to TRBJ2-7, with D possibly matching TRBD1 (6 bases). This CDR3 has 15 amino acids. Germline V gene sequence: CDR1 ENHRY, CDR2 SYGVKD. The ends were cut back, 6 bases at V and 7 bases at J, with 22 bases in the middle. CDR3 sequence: CAISPGTRQNGEQYF. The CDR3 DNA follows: TGTGCCATCAGCCCCGGGACACGTCAAAACGGGGAGCAGTACTTC.

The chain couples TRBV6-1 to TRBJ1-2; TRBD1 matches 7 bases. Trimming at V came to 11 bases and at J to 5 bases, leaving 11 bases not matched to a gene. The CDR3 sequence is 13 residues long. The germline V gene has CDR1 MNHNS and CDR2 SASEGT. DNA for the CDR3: TGTGCCGGACGACAGGGCCGGTGGTATGGCTACACCTTC. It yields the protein CAGRQGRWYGYTF.

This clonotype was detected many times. The chain's CDR3 is CASSLLVGRTEAFF. In DNA form, the CDR3 reads TGTGCCAGCAGTTTACTCGTAGGGAGGACTGAAGCTTTCTTT. The chain recombines TRBV12-3 or TRBV12-4 with TRBJ1-1; D gene unclear. The CDR3 consists of 14 residues. V was cut by 2 bases and J by 5 bases, with 12 bases left in between.

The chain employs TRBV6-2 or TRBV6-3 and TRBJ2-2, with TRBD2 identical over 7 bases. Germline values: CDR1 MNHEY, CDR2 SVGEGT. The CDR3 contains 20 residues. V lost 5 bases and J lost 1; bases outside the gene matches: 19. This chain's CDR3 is CASSPGRVPASGRNTGELFF. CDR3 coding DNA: TGTGCCAGCAGTCCCGGAAGGGTCCCAGCTAGCGGCCGGAACACCGGGGAGCTGTTTTTT.

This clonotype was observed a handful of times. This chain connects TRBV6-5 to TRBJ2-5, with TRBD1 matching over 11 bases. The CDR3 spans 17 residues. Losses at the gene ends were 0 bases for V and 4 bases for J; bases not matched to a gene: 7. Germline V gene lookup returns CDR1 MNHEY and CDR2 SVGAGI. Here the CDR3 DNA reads TGTGCCAGCAGTTACTCGCATCCGGGACAGGGGGTAGAGACCCAGTACTTC. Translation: CASSYSHPGQGVETQYF.

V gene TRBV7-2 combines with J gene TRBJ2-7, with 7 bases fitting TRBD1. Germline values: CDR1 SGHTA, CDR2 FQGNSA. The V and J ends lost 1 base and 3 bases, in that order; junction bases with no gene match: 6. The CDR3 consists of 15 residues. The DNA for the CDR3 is TGTGCCAGCAGCTTAGGTGGGACAGTCGACTACGAGCAGTACTTC. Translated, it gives CASSLGGTVDYEQYF.

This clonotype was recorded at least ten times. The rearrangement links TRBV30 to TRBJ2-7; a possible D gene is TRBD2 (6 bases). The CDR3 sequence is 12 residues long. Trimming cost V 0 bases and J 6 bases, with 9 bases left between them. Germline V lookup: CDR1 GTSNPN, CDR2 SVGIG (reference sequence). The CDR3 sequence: CAWSVGGFEQYF. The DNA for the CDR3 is TGTGCCTGGAGTGTCGGAGGGTTCGAGCAGTACTTC.

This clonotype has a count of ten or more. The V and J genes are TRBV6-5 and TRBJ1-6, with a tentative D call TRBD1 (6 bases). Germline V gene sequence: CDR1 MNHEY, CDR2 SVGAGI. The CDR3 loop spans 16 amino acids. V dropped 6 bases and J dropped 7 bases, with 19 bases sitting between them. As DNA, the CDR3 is TGTGCCAGCAGCCTCGGGACAAGCCTTCTAAATTCACCCCTCCACTTT. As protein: CASSLGTSLLNSPLHF.

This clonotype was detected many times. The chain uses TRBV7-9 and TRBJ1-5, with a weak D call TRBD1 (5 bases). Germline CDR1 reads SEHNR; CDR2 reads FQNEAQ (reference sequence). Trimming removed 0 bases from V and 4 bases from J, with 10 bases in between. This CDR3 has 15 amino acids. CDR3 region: CASSLAAEGNQPQHF. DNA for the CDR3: TGTGCCAGCAGCTTAGCTGCGGAGGGGAATCAGCCCCAGCATTTT.

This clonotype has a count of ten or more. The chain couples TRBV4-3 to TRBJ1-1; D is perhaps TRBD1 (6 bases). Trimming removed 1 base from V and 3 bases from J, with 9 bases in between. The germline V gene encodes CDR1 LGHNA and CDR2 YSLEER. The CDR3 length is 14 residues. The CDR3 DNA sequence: TGCGCCAGCAGCCAAGCTGACAGGTACACTGAAGCTTTCTTT. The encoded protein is CASSQADRYTEAFF.

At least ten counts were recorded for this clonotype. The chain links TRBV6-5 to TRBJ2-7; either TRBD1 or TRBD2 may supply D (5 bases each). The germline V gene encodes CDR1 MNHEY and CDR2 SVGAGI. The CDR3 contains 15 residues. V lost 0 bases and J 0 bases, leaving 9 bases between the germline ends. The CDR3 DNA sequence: TGTGCCAGCAGTTACTCGCCAGGGAGCTCCTACGAGCAGTACTTC. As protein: CASSYSPGSSYEQYF.

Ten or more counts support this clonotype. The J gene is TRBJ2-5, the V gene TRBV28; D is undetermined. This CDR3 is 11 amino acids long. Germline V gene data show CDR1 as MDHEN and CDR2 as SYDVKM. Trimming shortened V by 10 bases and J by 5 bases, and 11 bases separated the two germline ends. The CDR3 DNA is TGTGCCACTAAATCCCCGGAGACCCAGTACTTC. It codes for CATKSPETQYF.

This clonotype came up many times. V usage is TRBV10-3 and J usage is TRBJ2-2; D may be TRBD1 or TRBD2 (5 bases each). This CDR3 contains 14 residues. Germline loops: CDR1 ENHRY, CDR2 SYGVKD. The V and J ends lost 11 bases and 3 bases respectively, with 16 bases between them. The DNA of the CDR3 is TGTGCCCTAAAGGGGCCCGGGGACACCGGGGAGCTGTTTTTT. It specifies CALKGPGDTGELFF.

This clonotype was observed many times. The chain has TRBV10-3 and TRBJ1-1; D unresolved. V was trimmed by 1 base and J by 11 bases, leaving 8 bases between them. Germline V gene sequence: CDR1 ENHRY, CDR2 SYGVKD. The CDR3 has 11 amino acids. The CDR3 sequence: CAISEYEEAFF. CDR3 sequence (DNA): TGTGCCATCAGTGAGTATGAGGAGGCTTTCTTT.

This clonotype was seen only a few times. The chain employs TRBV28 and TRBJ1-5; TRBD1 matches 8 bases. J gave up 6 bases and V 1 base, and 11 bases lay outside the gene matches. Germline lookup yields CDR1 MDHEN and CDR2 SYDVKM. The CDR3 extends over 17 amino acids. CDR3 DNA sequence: TGTGCCAGCAGTTTATTAGGTGGCCAGGGGGCAGGTCAGCCCCAGCATTTT. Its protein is CASSLLGGQGAGQPQHF.

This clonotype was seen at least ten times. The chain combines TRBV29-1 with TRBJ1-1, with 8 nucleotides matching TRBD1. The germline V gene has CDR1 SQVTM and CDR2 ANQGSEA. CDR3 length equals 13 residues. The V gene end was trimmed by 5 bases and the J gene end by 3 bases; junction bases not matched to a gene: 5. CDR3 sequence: CSVPGQGYTEAFF. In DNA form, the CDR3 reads TGCAGCGTTCCAGGACAGGGATACACTGAAGCTTTCTTT.

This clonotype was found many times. The CDR3 DNA reads as TGTGCCTGGACGGCAGGGGCCGGCTCACCCCTCCACTTT. Encoded protein: CAWTAGAGSPLHF. The chain joins TRBV30 to TRBJ1-6, with D tentatively TRBD1 (6 bases). CDR3 length: 13 residues. The V gene lost 4 bases and the J gene lost 10 bases, with 14 bases spanning the gap. In germline, CDR1 is GTSNPN, CDR2 SVGIG (reference sequence).

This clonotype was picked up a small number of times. CDR3 residues: CASSEASGQAGYTF. The CDR3 DNA reads TGTGCCAGCAGTGAAGCGAGCGGACAGGCTGGCTACACCTTC. This chain joins TRBV6-1 and TRBJ1-2; 7 nucleotides agree with TRBD1. CDR3 length: 14 residues. Germline V gene sequence: CDR1 MNHNS, CDR2 SASEGT. V was pared by 0 bases and J by 7 bases, with 5 bases of the junction left unmatched.

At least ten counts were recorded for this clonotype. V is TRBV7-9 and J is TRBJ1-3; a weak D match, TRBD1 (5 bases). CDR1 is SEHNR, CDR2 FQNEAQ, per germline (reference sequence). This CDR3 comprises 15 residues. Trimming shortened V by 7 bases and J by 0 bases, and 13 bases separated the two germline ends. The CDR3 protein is CASTPAGLSGNTIYF. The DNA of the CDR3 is TGTGCCAGCACCCCCGCGGGGCTCTCTGGAAACACCATATATTTT.

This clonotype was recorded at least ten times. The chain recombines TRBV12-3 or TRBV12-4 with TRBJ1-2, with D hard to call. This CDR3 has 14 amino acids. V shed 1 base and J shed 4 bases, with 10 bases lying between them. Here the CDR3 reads CASSLGQASYGYTF. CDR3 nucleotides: TGTGCCAGCAGTTTAGGGCAGGCGTCCTATGGCTACACCTTC.

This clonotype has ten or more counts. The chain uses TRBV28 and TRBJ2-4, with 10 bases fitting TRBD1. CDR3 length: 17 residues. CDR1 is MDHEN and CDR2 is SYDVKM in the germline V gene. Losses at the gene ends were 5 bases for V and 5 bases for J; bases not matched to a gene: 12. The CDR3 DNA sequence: TGTGCCAGCAGTAATATCCCCGGGACAGGGGTTGAAAACATTCAGTACTTC. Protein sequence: CASSNIPGTGVENIQYF. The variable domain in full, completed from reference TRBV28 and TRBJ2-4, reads DVKVTQSSRYLVKRTGEKVFLECVQDMDHENMFWYRQDPGLGLRLIYFSYDVKMKEKGDIPEGYSVSREKKERFSLILESASTNQTSMYLCASSNIPGTGVENIQYFGAGTRLSVL.

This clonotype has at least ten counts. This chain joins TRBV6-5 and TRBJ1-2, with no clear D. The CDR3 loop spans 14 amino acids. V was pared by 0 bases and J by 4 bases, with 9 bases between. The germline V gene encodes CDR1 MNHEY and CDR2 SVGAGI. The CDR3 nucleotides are TGTGCCAGCAGTTACTCCTCGACCCTCTATGGCTACACCTTC. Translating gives CASSYSSTLYGYTF.

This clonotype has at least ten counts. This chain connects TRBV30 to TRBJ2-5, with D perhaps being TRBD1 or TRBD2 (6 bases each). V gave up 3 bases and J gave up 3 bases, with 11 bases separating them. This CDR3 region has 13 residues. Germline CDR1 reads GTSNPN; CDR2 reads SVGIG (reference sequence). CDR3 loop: CAWRKRGEETQYF. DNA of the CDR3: TGTGCCTGGAGGAAGAGGGGGGAAGAGACCCAGTACTTC.

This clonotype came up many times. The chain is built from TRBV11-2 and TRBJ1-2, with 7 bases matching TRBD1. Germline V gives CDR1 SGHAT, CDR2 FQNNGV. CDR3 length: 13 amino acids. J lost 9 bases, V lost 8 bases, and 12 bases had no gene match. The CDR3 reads CASSYTGDNRYTF. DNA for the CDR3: TGTGCCAGCTCTTACACAGGGGATAACCGCTACACCTTC.

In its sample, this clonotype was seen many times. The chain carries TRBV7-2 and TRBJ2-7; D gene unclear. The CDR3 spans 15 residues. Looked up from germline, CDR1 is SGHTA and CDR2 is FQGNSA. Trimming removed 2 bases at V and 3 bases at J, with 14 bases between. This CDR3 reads CASSLMRSRYYEQYF. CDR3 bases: TGTGCCAGCAGCTTAATGCGGAGCCGGTACTACGAGCAGTACTTC.

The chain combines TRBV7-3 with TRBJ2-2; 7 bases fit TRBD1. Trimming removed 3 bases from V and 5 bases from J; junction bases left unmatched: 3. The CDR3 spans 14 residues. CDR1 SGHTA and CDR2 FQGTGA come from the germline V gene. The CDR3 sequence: CASSFAGGTGELFF. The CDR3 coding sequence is TGTGCCAGCAGCTTCGCAGGGGGAACCGGGGAGCTGTTTTTT.

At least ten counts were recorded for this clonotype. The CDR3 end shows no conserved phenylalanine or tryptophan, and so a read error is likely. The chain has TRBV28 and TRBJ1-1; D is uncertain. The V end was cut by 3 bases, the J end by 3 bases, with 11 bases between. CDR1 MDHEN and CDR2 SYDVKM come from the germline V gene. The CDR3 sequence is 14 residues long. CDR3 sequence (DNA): TGTGCCAGCAGTTTGTCTAATGCTGACACTGAAGCTTTCCTT. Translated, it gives CASSLSNADTEAFL.